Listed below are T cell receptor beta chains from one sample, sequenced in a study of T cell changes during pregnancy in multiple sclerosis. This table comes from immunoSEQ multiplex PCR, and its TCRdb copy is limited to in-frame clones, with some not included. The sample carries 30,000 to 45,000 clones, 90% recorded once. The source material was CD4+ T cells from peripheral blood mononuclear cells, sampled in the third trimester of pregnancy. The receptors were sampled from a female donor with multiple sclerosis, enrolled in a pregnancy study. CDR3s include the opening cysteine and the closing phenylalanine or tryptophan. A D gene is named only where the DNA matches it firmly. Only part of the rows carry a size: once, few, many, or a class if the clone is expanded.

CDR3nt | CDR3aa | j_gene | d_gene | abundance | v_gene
TGTGCCAGCAGCTTTTTCTCGAGGGCGGCTGGGGCCAACGTCCTGACTTTC | CASSFFSRAAGANVLTF | TRBJ2-6 | . | . | TRBV5-4
TGTGCCAGCTCACCCTTAGGAGGGACAGGAACTGAAGCTTTCTTT | CASSPLGGTGTEAFF | TRBJ1-1 | TRBD1 | . | TRBV18
TGTGCCAGTCGTTCCCGGGAGGCCCCCACAGATACGCAGTATTTT | CASRSREAPTDTQYF | TRBJ2-3 | TRBD2 | . | TRBV19
TGTGCCAGCAGTTTAATGGGACAGGGGGCATCAGAGACCCAGTACTTC | CASSLMGQGASETQYF | TRBJ2-5 | TRBD1 | . | TRBV6-5
TGTGCCTGGACAACAGGGGAGACCCAGTACTTC | CAWTTGETQYF | TRBJ2-5 | . | . | TRBV30
TGTGCCAGCAGCTCAGGACAGGGGAAGGGCGGGGAGCTGTTTTTT | CASSSGQGKGGELFF | TRBJ2-2 | TRBD1 | . | TRBV11-3
TGTGCCAGCAGCTTAGGAGGGGGGGCAGATACGCAGTATTTT | CASSLGGGADTQYF | TRBJ2-3 | . | . | TRBV7-7
TGCGCCAGCAGCTTGGCAGGGGGGACCAAAAACATTCAGTACTTC | CASSLAGGTKNIQYF | TRBJ2-4 | . | once | TRBV5-1
TGTGCCAGCAGCTTAGGGGCTAGCGGGAGGAATGAGCAGTTCTTC | CASSLGASGRNEQFF | TRBJ2-1 | TRBD2 | . | TRBV7-9
TGTGCCAGCTCACCAAAATGGGGCCACTACGAGCAGTACTTC | CASSPKWGHYEQYF | TRBJ2-7 | . | . | TRBV18
TGTGCCAGCAATAGTTATCGCGGGGTAGGCCAAGAGACCCAGTACTTC | CASNSYRGVGQETQYF | TRBJ2-5 | . | . | TRBV7-9
TGCGCCAGCTCGCCGAGCGGGAGTCGGTACGAGCAGTACTTC | CASSPSGSRYEQYF | TRBJ2-7 | TRBD2 | . | TRBV10-1
TGTGCCACCAGCAGCCGGACTAGCGGGAGATTAGAGACCCAGTACTTC | CATSSRTSGRLETQYF | TRBJ2-5 | TRBD2 | . | TRBV15
TGCGCCAGCAGCCAAGCTCGATTAAGCGGGGGCTTTGGAACCGCCGGGGAGCTGTTTTTT | CASSQARLSGGFGTAGELFF | TRBJ2-2 | TRBD2 | . | TRBV4-1
TGTGCCAGCAGGAAAGAACAGGGAAACACTGAAGCTTTCTTT | CASRKEQGNTEAFF | TRBJ1-1 | . | . | TRBV6-5
TGTGCCAGCAGCCAGGTCGGGACAGAAGAGACCCAGTACTTC | CASSQVGTEETQYF | TRBJ2-5 | TRBD1 | . | TRBV4-2
TGTGCCAGCAGCTCCCGGGGGAGAGACACCATATATTTT | CASSSRGRDTIYF | TRBJ1-3 | . | . | TRBV4-2
TGTGCCAGCAGTCGCAGGGGGCAAGATACGCAGTATTTT | CASSRRGQDTQYF | TRBJ2-3 | TRBD1 | . | TRBV28
TGCGCCAGCAGCTTGGGTGCAGGGGATCTAGGGGGCTACACCTTC | CASSLGAGDLGGYTF | TRBJ1-2 | . | few | TRBV5-1
TGTGCCAGCAGTTTTCAGGGGGCGCGATCCTACGAGCAGTACTTC | CASSFQGARSYEQYF | TRBJ2-7 | TRBD1 | once | TRBV28
TGTGCCAGCGGGGGACAGGGAGGGGAGCGAGGCTACACCTTC | CASGGQGGERGYTF | TRBJ1-2 | TRBD1 | once | TRBV6-1
TGTGCCAGCACCAGTGAGGGACAGGGCTCCTACGAGCAGTACTTC | CASTSEGQGSYEQYF | TRBJ2-7 | TRBD1 | . | TRBV2
TGTGCCAGCAGCCCTCTGGTCGCCGGGACAGGGAACGGAAGAGGTCAGCCCCAGCATTTT | CASSPLVAGTGNGRGQPQHF | TRBJ1-5 | TRBD1 | . | TRBV4-2
TGTGCCAGTAGTATATGGGACAGACCGAACACCGGGGAGCTGTTTTTT | CASSIWDRPNTGELFF | TRBJ2-2 | TRBD1 | . | TRBV19
TGTGCCAGCAGCGTAGGGGGTAGCGGACTCACAGATACGCAGTATTTT | CASSVGGSGLTDTQYF | TRBJ2-3 | . | . | TRBV9
TGTGCCAGCAATAACAGGGGGCCGGCGGGCTACACCTTC | CASNNRGPAGYTF | TRBJ1-2 | TRBD1 | . | TRBV2
TGTGCCAGCAGTAAAACCGGTTTCAAAAACATTCAGTACTTC | CASSKTGFKNIQYF | TRBJ2-4 | . | . | TRBV27
TGTGCCAGCAGTACCAGGGGTACGGGTGAAAAACTGTTTTTT | CASSTRGTGEKLFF | TRBJ1-4 | . | . | TRBV6-6
TGTGCCAGCAGCTTAGCGAGCGGGAGCTCCTACAATGAGCAGTTCTTC | CASSLASGSSYNEQFF | TRBJ2-1 | TRBD2 | . | TRBV7-6
TGTGCCAGCAGTTACAGGGGGCGCGGGGCCACTGAAGCTTTCTTT | CASSYRGRGATEAFF | TRBJ1-1 | TRBD1 | . | TRBV27
TGTGCCAGCAGCCCGGGGGGCACAGATACGCAGTATTTT | CASSPGGTDTQYF | TRBJ2-3 | . | . | TRBV11-2
TGTGCCAGCAGGGGAAGCGGGAGGGCCCGAGAGCTGTTTTTT | CASRGSGRARELFF | TRBJ2-2 | TRBD2 | once | TRBV28
TGTGCCAGCAGCGTAGGGACAGGGGACGCCTACGAGCAGTACTTC | CASSVGTGDAYEQYF | TRBJ2-7 | TRBD1 | . | TRBV7-8
TGTGCCAGCAGCTCCGCCGGGACAACTTCTGGAAACACCATATATTTT | CASSSAGTTSGNTIYF | TRBJ1-3 | . | . | TRBV9
TGTGCCAGCAGCTCCGGGACAGTCAAGGAAAAACTGTTTTTT | CASSSGTVKEKLFF | TRBJ1-4 | TRBD1 | . | TRBV6-5
TGTGCCAGCAGTTTTCCGGGAGCCTCATCCTACGAGCAGTACTTC | CASSFPGASSYEQYF | TRBJ2-7 | . | . | TRBV28
TGCGCCAGCAGCCAACGGGACTCCTACGAGCAGTACTTC | CASSQRDSYEQYF | TRBJ2-7 | . | . | TRBV4-1
TGTGCCAGCAGCCGGTGGTTTGGGGGGGGCTACAATGAGCAGTTCTTC | CASSRWFGGGYNEQFF | TRBJ2-1 | TRBD2 | . | TRBV5-4
TGTGCCAGCAGCTTACATGCCGGGACTAGCGGTAACAATGAGCAGTTCTTC | CASSLHAGTSGNNEQFF | TRBJ2-1 | TRBD2 | . | TRBV7-2
TGTGCCATCAGTGAGCGGGATACCCGGACTGAAGCTTTCTTT | CAISERDTRTEAFF | TRBJ1-1 | . | few | TRBV10-3
TGTGCCACCAGCTCCGGTGGCACAGATACGCAGTATTTT | CATSSGGTDTQYF | TRBJ2-3 | . | . | TRBV15
TGTGCCAGCAGTTTAGACAGCTCTGGGGCCAACGTCCTGACTTTC | CASSLDSSGANVLTF | TRBJ2-6 | . | . | TRBV28
TGCAGTGCTCCACGGGGAGAGACCCAGTACTTC | CSAPRGETQYF | TRBJ2-5 | . | . | TRBV20-1
TGTGCCAGCCTCCCCCGGGACAGGGGGCGTTACGAGCAGTACTTC | CASLPRDRGRYEQYF | TRBJ2-7 | TRBD1 | . | TRBV25-1
TGTGCCAGCAGCTTTAGACAGTATCAGCCCCAGCATTTT | CASSFRQYQPQHF | TRBJ1-5 | . | . | TRBV7-9
TGTGCCTGTCAGGGTTCGGGCACTGAAGCTTTCTTT | CACQGSGTEAFF | TRBJ1-1 | . | few | TRBV30
TGTGCCAGTAGTCCTCGACGGGGACAATCCTACAATGAGCAGTTCTTC | CASSPRRGQSYNEQFF | TRBJ2-1 | . | . | TRBV19
TGTGCCAGCAGGTTCTTAAGAGCCCAGTACTTC | CASRFLRAQYF | TRBJ2-5 | . | . | TRBV11-2
TGTGCCAGCAGCTTAAAGTCGGGTATAGCGACCCAGTACTTC | CASSLKSGIATQYF | TRBJ2-5 | . | . | TRBV7-8